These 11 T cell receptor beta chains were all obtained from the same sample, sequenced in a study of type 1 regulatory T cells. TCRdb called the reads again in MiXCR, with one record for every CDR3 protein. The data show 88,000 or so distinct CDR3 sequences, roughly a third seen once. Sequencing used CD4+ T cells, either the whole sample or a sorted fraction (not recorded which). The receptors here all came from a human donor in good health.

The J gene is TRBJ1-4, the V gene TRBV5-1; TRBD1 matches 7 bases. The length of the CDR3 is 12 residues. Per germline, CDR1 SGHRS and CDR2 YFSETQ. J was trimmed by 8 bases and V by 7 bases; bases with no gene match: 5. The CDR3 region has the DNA TGCGCCAGCGGTCCGGACAGGGAAAAACTGTTTTTT. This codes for CASGPDREKLFF.

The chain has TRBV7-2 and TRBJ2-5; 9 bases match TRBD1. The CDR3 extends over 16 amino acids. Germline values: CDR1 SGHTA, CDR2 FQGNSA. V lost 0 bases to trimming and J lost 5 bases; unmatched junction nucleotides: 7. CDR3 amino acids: CASSLANTGGWETQYF. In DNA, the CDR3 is TGTGCCAGCAGCTTAGCGAATACAGGGGGCTGGGAGACCCAGTACTTC.

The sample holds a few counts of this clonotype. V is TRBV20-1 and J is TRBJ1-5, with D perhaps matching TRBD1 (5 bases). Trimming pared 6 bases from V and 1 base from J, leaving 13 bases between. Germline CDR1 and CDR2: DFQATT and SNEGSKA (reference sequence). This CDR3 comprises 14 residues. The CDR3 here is CSALVWGSNQPQHF. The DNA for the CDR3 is TGCAGTGCCCTTGTTTGGGGGAGCAATCAGCCCCAGCATTTT.

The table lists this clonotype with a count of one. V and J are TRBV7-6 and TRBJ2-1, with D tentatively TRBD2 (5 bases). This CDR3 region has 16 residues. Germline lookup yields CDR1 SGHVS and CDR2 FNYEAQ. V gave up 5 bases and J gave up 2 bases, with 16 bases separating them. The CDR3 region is CASSRISVAPYNEQFF. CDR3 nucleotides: TGTGCCAGCAGCAGAATTAGCGTGGCACCCTACAATGAGCAGTTCTTC.

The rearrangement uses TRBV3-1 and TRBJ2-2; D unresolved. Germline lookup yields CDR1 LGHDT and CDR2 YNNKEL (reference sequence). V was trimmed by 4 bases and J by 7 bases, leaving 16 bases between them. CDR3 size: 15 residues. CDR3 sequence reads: CASSPPHPQDGELFF. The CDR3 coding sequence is TGTGCCAGCAGCCCACCCCATCCACAAGACGGGGAGCTGTTTTTT.

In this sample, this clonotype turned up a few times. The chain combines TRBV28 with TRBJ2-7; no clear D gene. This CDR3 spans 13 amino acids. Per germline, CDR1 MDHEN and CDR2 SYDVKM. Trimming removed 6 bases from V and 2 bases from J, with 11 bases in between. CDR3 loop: CASSRTPTYEQYF. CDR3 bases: TGTGCCAGCAGCCGGACCCCGACCTACGAGCAGTACTTC.

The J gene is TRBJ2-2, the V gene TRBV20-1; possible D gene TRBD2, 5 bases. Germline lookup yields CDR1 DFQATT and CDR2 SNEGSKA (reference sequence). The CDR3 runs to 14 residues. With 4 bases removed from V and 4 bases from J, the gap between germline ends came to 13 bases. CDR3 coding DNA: TGCAGTGCTATACCACAACTAGGCACCGGGGAGCTGTTTTTT. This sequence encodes CSAIPQLGTGELFF.

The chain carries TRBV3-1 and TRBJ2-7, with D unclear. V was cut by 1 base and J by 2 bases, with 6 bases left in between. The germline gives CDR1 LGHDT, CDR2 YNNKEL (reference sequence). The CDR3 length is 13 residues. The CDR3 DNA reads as TGTGCCAGCAGCCAAGCACCAGCCTACGAGCAGTACTTC. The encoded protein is CASSQAPAYEQYF.

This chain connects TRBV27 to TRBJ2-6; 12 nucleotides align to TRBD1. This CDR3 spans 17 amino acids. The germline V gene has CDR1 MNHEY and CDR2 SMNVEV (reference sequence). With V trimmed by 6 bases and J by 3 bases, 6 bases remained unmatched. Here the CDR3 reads CASRRDRGLGGANVLTF. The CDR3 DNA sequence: TGTGCCAGCAGAAGGGACAGGGGGCTTGGTGGGGCCAACGTCCTGACTTTC.

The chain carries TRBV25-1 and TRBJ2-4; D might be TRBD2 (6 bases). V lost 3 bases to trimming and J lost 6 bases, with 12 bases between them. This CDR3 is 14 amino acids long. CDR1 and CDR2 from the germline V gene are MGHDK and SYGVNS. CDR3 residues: CASSEERRGNIQYF. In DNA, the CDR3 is TGTGCCAGCAGTGAGGAAAGGCGGGGAAACATTCAGTACTTC.

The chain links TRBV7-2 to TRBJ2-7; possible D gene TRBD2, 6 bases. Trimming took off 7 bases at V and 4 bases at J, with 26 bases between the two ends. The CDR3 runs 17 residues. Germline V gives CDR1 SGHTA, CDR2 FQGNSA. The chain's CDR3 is CASTGQEGERIWYEQYF. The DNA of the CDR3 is TGTGCCAGCACCGGGCAGGAGGGAGAGCGTATCTGGTACGAGCAGTACTTC.